The rows below give T cell receptor beta chains drawn from one sample of a study of cytomegalovirus exposure and HLA in healthy donors. Sequenced by immunoSEQ multiplex PCR; TCRdb stores in-frame clones only, minus some. The sample consists of around 150,000 clones, roughly 83% of them appearing once. The sequencing input was PBMCs. The receptors here all came from a man aged 40-50 years in good health and CMV-seropositive. The CDR3 runs from the conserved cysteine through the conserved F or W. D genes are given only for firm matches. The size entry is marked missing in some rows and otherwise reads once, few, many or a size class.

j_call | clone_size | d_call | v_call | cdr3_aa | cdr3_nt
TRBJ2-2 | few | TRBD2 | TRBV5-6 | CASSLAGLAENTGELFF | TGTGCCAGCAGCTTGGCCGGGCTAGCGGAGAACACCGGGGAGCTGTTTTTT
TRBJ2-5 | . | TRBD2 | TRBV28 | CASSLRTRGDQYF | TGTGCCAGCAGTTTAAGGACTAGAGGGGACCAGTACTTC
TRBJ1-4 | . | . | TRBV7-9 | CASSRRVGELFF | TGTGCCAGCAGCAGGAGGGTTGGGGAACTGTTTTTT
TRBJ1-1 | . | TRBD1 | TRBV18 | CASSDPGQWNTEAFF | TGTGCCAGCTCAGACCCGGGACAGTGGAACACTGAAGCTTTCTTT
TRBJ2-7 | . | . | TRBV19 | CASSMPGSYEQYF | TGTGCCAGTAGTATGCCAGGGTCCTACGAGCAGTACTTC
TRBJ1-1 | . | . | TRBV5-5 | CASSLRTAAEAFF | TGTGCCAGCAGCCTACGGACAGCGGCTGAAGCTTTCTTT
TRBJ2-7 | . | TRBD2 | TRBV18 | CASSPSGRASYEQYF | TGTGCCAGCTCACCAAGCGGGAGGGCCTCCTACGAGCAGTACTTC
TRBJ2-3 | . | TRBD1 | TRBV5-1 | CASSPGTGGTDTQYF | TGCGCCAGCAGCCCGGGGACAGGGGGCACAGATACGCAGTATTTT
TRBJ2-1 | . | TRBD2 | TRBV5-6 | CASSLGLAGGAYNEQFF | TGTGCCAGCAGCTTGGGGTTAGCGGGTGGGGCCTACAATGAGCAGTTCTTC
TRBJ1-1 | . | . | TRBV7-9 | CSSSLPGGGEFSGTEAFF | TGTTCCAGCAGCTTGCCCGGGGGGGGCGAATTTTCTGGCACTGAAGCTTTCTTT
TRBJ1-2 | . | TRBD1 | TRBV5-1 | CASSLEGARAYGYTF | TGCGCCAGCAGCTTGGAGGGGGCGCGGGCCTATGGCTACACCTTC
TRBJ1-3 | . | . | TRBV10-3 | CAICPEQGRDTIYF | TGTGCCATCTGCCCTGAACAGGGTAGGGACACCATATATTTT
TRBJ2-7 | . | TRBD2 | TRBV2 | CASTRFGGGSSYEQYF | TGTGCCAGCACCAGATTCGGGGGGGGAAGCTCCTACGAGCAGTACTTC
TRBJ2-7 | . | . | TRBV7-9 | CASSLAGAGFFEQYF | TGTGCCAGCAGCTTAGCTGGGGCAGGTTTTTTCGAGCAGTACTTC
TRBJ2-2 | . | . | TRBV5-1 | CASSLAPSSGELFF | TGCGCCAGCAGCTTGGCCCCCTCGTCCGGGGAGCTGTTTTTT
TRBJ2-3 | . | . | TRBV7-2 | CASSLVPLARTDTQYF | TGTGCCAGCAGCTTAGTACCTCTAGCGCGCACAGATACGCAGTATTTT
TRBJ2-3 | once | . | TRBV4-2 | CASSQDNVGGTANTQYF | TGTGCCAGCAGCCAAGATAATGTGGGGGGTACGGCAAATACGCAGTATTTT
TRBJ1-6 | . | . | TRBV5-4 | CASSSMGPGNSPLHF | TGTGCCAGCAGCTCAATGGGTCCGGGGAATTCACCCCTCCACTTT
TRBJ2-7 | . | TRBD1 | TRBV27 | CASSSRGWRSEQYF | TGTGCCAGCAGCTCCAGGGGGTGGAGGTCCGAGCAGTACTTC
TRBJ2-7 | . | TRBD2 | TRBV7-8 | CASSLGRGTSGVREQYF | TGTGCCAGCAGCTTAGGACGTGGGACTAGCGGAGTTCGGGAGCAGTACTTC
TRBJ2-2 | . | . | TRBV7-8 | CASSLGSGTTGELFF | TGTGCCAGCAGCTTAGGGTCGGGAACCACCGGGGAGCTGTTTTTT
TRBJ2-1 | once | TRBD2 | TRBV14 | CASSPGLAKKFF | TGTGCCAGCAGCCCCGGACTAGCCAAGAAGTTCTTC
TRBJ1-2 | . | . | TRBV5-6 | CASSFDSATNYGYTF | TGTGCCAGCAGCTTTGACAGCGCTACTAACTATGGCTACACCTTC
TRBJ2-2 | . | TRBD2 | TRBV18 | CASSPLAGAAGELFF | TGTGCCAGCTCACCCCTAGCGGGAGCCGCCGGGGAGCTGTTTTTT
TRBJ2-7 | . | TRBD1 | TRBV7-2 | CASSTTGQGPYEQYF | TGTGCCAGCAGCACTACGGGACAGGGTCCCTACGAGCAGTACTTC
TRBJ1-2 | few | TRBD1 | TRBV18 | CASSPGDSRYGYTF | TGTGCCAGCTCACCCGGGGACAGTCGATATGGCTACACCTTC
TRBJ1-2 | . | . | TRBV6-6 | CASSPTPGSRSHGYTF | TGTGCCAGCAGCCCCACCCCCGGCAGCAGGTCCCATGGCTACACCTTC
TRBJ1-1 | . | . | TRBV6-1 | CASSEAVRGLNTEAFF | TGTGCCAGCAGTGAAGCAGTCCGAGGGTTGAACACTGAAGCTTTCTTT
TRBJ1-2 | . | . | TRBV7-9 | CASSYPGGGKDYGYTF | TGTGCCAGCAGTTACCCCGGGGGAGGGAAGGACTATGGCTACACCTTC
TRBJ2-7 | . | . | TRBV6-1 | CASSEEYGTLSYEQYF | TGTGCCAGCAGTGAAGAGTACGGGACACTCTCCTACGAGCAGTACTTC
TRBJ2-2 | few | . | TRBV4-1 | CASRIVGRESPGELFF | TGCGCCAGCAGAATAGTAGGCAGGGAATCCCCCGGGGAGCTGTTTTTT
TRBJ1-2 | . | TRBD1 | TRBV7-8 | CASSISGGLGYGYTF | TGTGCCAGCAGCATATCAGGGGGCCTTGGCTATGGCTACACCTTC
TRBJ1-1 | . | . | TRBV18 | CASSPPSGRGTEAFF | TGTGCCAGCTCACCACCGTCAGGGAGGGGCACTGAAGCTTTCTTT
TRBJ2-1 | once | TRBD1 | TRBV5-4 | CASSLRQGAIDEQFF | TGTGCCAGCAGCTTGCGACAGGGGGCCATCGATGAGCAGTTCTTC
TRBJ2-5 | . | TRBD2 | TRBV4-3 | CASSPLKGGGGQETQYF | TGCGCCAGCAGCCCCCTGAAGGGCGGGGGTGGACAAGAGACCCAGTACTTC
TRBJ2-7 | . | TRBD1 | TRBV27 | CASKTGNSYEQYF | TGTGCCAGCAAGACAGGGAACTCCTACGAGCAGTACTTC
TRBJ2-3 | . | . | TRBV27 | CASSPRTGTDTQYF | TGTGCCAGCAGTCCCCGGACAGGCACAGATACGCAGTATTTT
TRBJ1-5 | . | TRBD1 | TRBV7-9 | CASSRTGRQPQHF | TGTGCCAGCAGCAGGACAGGGCGGCAGCCCCAGCATTTT
TRBJ2-7 | . | TRBD1 | TRBV2 | CASRGQGHGEQYF | TGTGCCAGCAGGGGACAGGGCCACGGCGAGCAGTACTTC